This record covers a single T cell receptor beta chain. Its antigen is undetermined. There are 15 residues in the CDR3. Trimming left V 2 bases short and J 6 bases short, with 14 bases between. The germline V gene has CDR1 MNHEY and CDR2 SMNVEV (reference sequence). This sample's time point: pretreatment peripheral blood. This sample was taken from a study of PD-L1 blockade in urothelial cancer. The wider study: Intravenous atezolizumab, 1,200 mg every 3 weeks, was begun by patients around 2014. At 6 weeks and at 3 weeks (second dose) after treatment start, blood was analyzed. General study points: Tumor-associated clones in blood expanded more at 3 weeks in durable-benefit patients.

Into every PCR, synthetic TCR analog templates were spiked. The repertoire was sequenced with immunoSEQ multiplex PCR; TCRdb's copy has only in-frame clones and lacks some. This sample carries over 45,000 clones, 86% of them seen once, and the ten largest clones take about 20%. The sample consisted of PBMCs, taken around atezolizumab (anti-PD-L1) treatment. The genes are TRBV27 and TRBJ2-1; D gene uncertain. This clonotype was obtained from a man in his sixties with urothelial cancer. This chain's CDR3 is CASSLRIGLANEQFF. The CDR3 nucleotides are TGTGCCAGCAGTTTACGGATTGGGCTCGCCAATGAGCAGTTCTTC.